This TCR beta chain was recovered during a study of T-cell reconstitution after alpha-beta-depleted transplantation in children. General study findings and limits: Recipient T cells and thymic progenitors that survived gave rise to the high TCRbeta diversity observed at day 60 in some patients. The study reportedly traced alpha-beta T cells about two months after transplant to several hundred expanded graft clones. It was newly produced T cells that mostly accounted for T-cell counts and diversity one year after transplant.

This clonotype was seen ten or more times. Its antigen is not identified. Between the trimmed V and J ends, which lost 1 base and 1 base, there was a span of 11 bases. The CDR3 is 15 amino acids. The germline V gene encodes CDR1 LNHNV and CDR2 YYDKDF (reference sequence). Preparing the TCRbeta library involved the use of unique molecular identifiers. TCRdb used MiXCR to reprocess the PCR reads, holding one entry per CDR3 protein. The table includes 250,000 to 400,000 distinct CDR3 sequences, more than 20% detected once. This clonotype originated in a male patient under 18 who had a stem cell transplant for acute lymphoblastic leukemia, so the T cells may come from the graft donor. The source material was PBMCs, mostly from graft donor cells, sampled 180 days after TCRalphabeta/CD19-depleted stem cell transplant. V is TRBV15 and J is TRBJ2-7; no firm D call. CDR3 in DNA: TGTGCCACCAGCAGAGGCCGGCGGACGTCCTACGAGCAGTACTTC. It translates to CATSRGRRTSYEQYF.